Below, 17 T cell receptor beta chains from the same sample are listed, as sequenced in a study of cytomegalovirus exposure and HLA in healthy donors. PCR was performed using 60 Vbeta and 13 Jbeta primers. The table came from immunoSEQ multiplex PCR; TCRdb's copy has only in-frame clones and leaves some out. The sample lists about 140,000 clones, less than 9.5% occurring once. The material sequenced was PBMCs. Source of these receptors: a male donor in good health and CMV-seronegative.

This clone was picked up a small number of times. The rearrangement uses TRBV7-2 and TRBJ2-5; a weak D match, TRBD1 (5 bases). The CDR3 contains 15 residues. Per germline, CDR1 SGHTA and CDR2 FQGNSA. Deletions cut 4 bases from V and 6 bases from J, with 18 bases between. CDR3 in DNA: TGTGCCAGCAGCTCTGATTCAGGGAATCCGAAGACCCAGTACTTC. Translating gives CASSSDSGNPKTQYF.

The table lists this clone with a few counts. This chain uses TRBV6-5 with TRBJ1-2, with D maybe TRBD1 (6 bases). V lost 2 bases and J lost 4, with 8 bases in between. The germline V gene has CDR1 MNHEY and CDR2 SVGAGI. The CDR3 loop spans 13 amino acids. This CDR3 is CASSYTGSYGYTF. The CDR3 nucleotides are TGTGCCAGCAGTTACACAGGGTCCTATGGCTACACCTTC.

This clone was counted between two and nine times. The chain uses TRBV5-1 and TRBJ2-2, with D tentatively TRBD1 (5 bases). CDR3 length: 15 amino acids. Deletions cut 6 bases from V and 0 bases from J, with 12 bases between. The V gene's germline CDR1 is SGHRS and CDR2 YFSETQ. The CDR3 loop reads CASNQGTANTGELFF. The CDR3 DNA reads TGCGCCAGCAATCAGGGTACAGCGAACACCGGGGAGCTGTTTTTT.

V and J are TRBV4-2 and TRBJ1-5; TRBD1 matches at 10 bases. V gave up 3 bases and J gave up 10 bases; unmatched junction bases: 9. The germline V gene has CDR1 LGHNA and CDR2 YNFKEQ. CDR3 size: 15 residues. The CDR3: CASSQKGTGVNPQHF. The CDR3 nucleotides read TGTGCCAGCAGCCAGAAGGGGACAGGGGTGAATCCCCAGCATTTT.

The rearrangement uses TRBV11-2 and TRBJ2-1; D possibly corresponds to TRBD1 (6 bases). The CDR3 spans 15 residues. CDR1 and CDR2 from the germline V gene are SGHAT and FQNNGV. Trimming pared 1 base from V and 0 bases from J, leaving 7 bases between. For the CDR3, the DNA is TGTGCCAGCAGCTTAGTACAGGGCTCCTACAATGAGCAGTTCTTC. This codes for CASSLVQGSYNEQFF.

This clone was found a few times. This chain joins TRBV30 and TRBJ2-2, with 9 bases fitting TRBD2. Trimming took 2 bases from V and 6 from J; bases not matched to a gene: 10. In germline, CDR1 is GTSNPN, CDR2 SVGIG (reference sequence). This CDR3 is 16 amino acids long. The CDR3 nucleotides read TGTGCCTGGAGTCTAGCGGGACTAGTTAGCTCCGGGGAGCTGTTTTTT. It codes for CAWSLAGLVSSGELFF.

This clone has more than one count but fewer than ten. This sample also contains other DNA sequences that code for the same CDR3. This chain joins TRBV5-1 and TRBJ1-4, with a tentative D call TRBD1 (5 bases). V shed 1 base and J shed 3 bases, with 10 bases lying between them. The V gene's germline CDR1 is SGHRS and CDR2 YFSETQ. This CDR3 spans 15 amino acids. CDR3: CASSLTGGSNEKLFF. CDR3 in DNA: TGCGCCAGCAGCTTGACGGGGGGTTCTAATGAAAAACTGTTTTTT.

The chain recombines TRBV28 with TRBJ1-5; D unclear. The CDR3 sequence is 10 residues long. CDR1 is MDHEN and CDR2 is SYDVKM in the germline V gene. The V end was cut by 6 bases, the J end by 11 bases, with 8 bases between. In DNA form, the CDR3 reads TGTGCCAGCAGAAGCATTGCCCAGCATTTT. Amino acids: CASRSIAQHF.

This chain links TRBV14 with TRBJ1-1; 7 bases are shared with TRBD1. Germline assignment: CDR1 SGHDN and CDR2 FVKESK. Trimming cost V 4 bases and J 1 base; bases outside gene matches: 9. This CDR3 has 16 amino acids. The CDR3 region has the DNA TGTGCCAGCAGCCCGAACCGGGACAGCGGGAACACTGAAGCTTTCTTT. It specifies CASSPNRDSGNTEAFF. The full variable domain, rest sourced from reference TRBV14 and TRBJ1-1, is EAGVTQFPSHSVIEKGQTVTLRCDPISGHDNLYWYRRVMGKEIKFLLHFVKESKQDESGMPNNRFLAERTGGTYSTLKVQPAELEDSGVYFCASSPNRDSGNTEAFFGQGTRLTVV.

J is TRBJ1-1 and V is TRBV5-1; D might be TRBD1 (6 bases). CDR1 and CDR2 from the germline V gene are SGHRS and YFSETQ. Trimming cost V 1 base and J 0 bases, with 10 bases left between them. There are 15 residues in the CDR3. CDR3 DNA sequence: TGCGCCAGCAGCTTGACAGGGCGCATGAACACTGAAGCTTTCTTT. Protein: CASSLTGRMNTEAFF.

This sequence joins TRBV7-9 and TRBJ2-1; 14 nucleotides agree with TRBD2. J lost 4 bases, V lost 6 bases, and 8 bases had no gene match. This CDR3 has 17 amino acids. Germline CDR1 is SEHNR and CDR2 is FQNEAQ (reference sequence). The CDR3 is CASSRTSGRTTYNEQFF. CDR3 nucleotide sequence: TGTGCCAGCAGTCGGACTAGCGGGAGGACCACTTACAATGAGCAGTTCTTC.

The rearrangement joins TRBV19 to TRBJ1-2; the D gene is possibly TRBD1 (6 bases). V was trimmed by 5 bases and J by 5 bases, leaving 15 bases between them. This CDR3 comprises 14 residues. CDR1 and CDR2 (germline): LNHDA, SQIVND (reference sequence). The CDR3 here is CASSAGGAWYGYTF. The CDR3 coding sequence is TGTGCCAGTAGTGCGGGGGGCGCATGGTATGGCTACACCTTC.

There are a few counts of this clone. The chain joins TRBV10-3 to TRBJ1-2; D remains unclear. The V gene's germline CDR1 is ENHRY and CDR2 SYGVKD. The CDR3 contains 15 residues. The ends were cut back, 2 bases at V and 8 bases at J, with 18 bases in the middle. The CDR3 DNA reads as TGTGCCATCAGTGAGATACGGGTACGCTCGGGGGGCTACACCTTC. Its translation: CAISEIRVRSGGYTF.

The chain is built from TRBV7-2 and TRBJ2-5, with 9 bases matching TRBD1. Germline V lookup: CDR1 SGHTA, CDR2 FQGNSA. V dropped 5 bases and J dropped 5; count of bases not matched to a gene: 9. The CDR3 extends over 15 amino acids. The CDR3 nucleotides read TGTGCCAGCAGCCCGGGACAGGGTGCCGGGGAGACCCAGTACTTC. Protein product: CASSPGQGAGETQYF.

Comment on this clone: One end of the junction fails to match germline, which may point to a read error. Within the sample, other DNA sequences also encode this same CDR3. The J gene is TRBJ1-6, the V gene TRBV4-3; 12 bases line up with TRBD1. This CDR3 is 18 amino acids long. Germline assignment: CDR1 LGHNA and CDR2 YSLEER. Written as DNA, the CDR3 is TGCGCCAGCAGCCAAGATAAGGGACAGGGGGCCATTTACTCACCCCTTCACTTT. It codes for CASSQDKGQGAIYSPLHF.

This clone was picked up a small number of times. Other DNA sequences within the sample encode an identical CDR3. This chain connects TRBV27 to TRBJ1-5; perhaps TRBD1 as D (6 bases). V lost 2 bases and J lost 7, with 9 bases in between. CDR1 and CDR2 (germline): MNHEY, SMNVEV (reference sequence). The CDR3 sequence is 13 residues long. CDR3 region: CASSLTGLQPQHF. CDR3 nucleotide sequence: TGTGCCAGCAGTTTAACAGGGTTGCAGCCCCAGCATTTT.

V gene TRBV5-4 combines with J gene TRBJ2-1; TRBD2 matches 10 bases. J lost 8 bases, V lost 0 bases, and 11 bases had no gene match. CDR1 is SGHNT, CDR2 YYREEE, per germline (reference sequence). The CDR3 is made up of 17 amino acids. In DNA, the CDR3 is TGTGCCAGCAGCTTGGTCAGCGGGAGGGTTATGGTTCATGAGCAGTTCTTC. It codes for CASSLVSGRVMVHEQFF.